Listed below are T cell receptor beta chains from one sample, sequenced in a study of graft-versus-host responses after intestinal transplantation. No antigens are known for them. Only in-frame clones appear in the TCRdb table, and some are missing; sequencing was by immunoSEQ multiplex PCR. This table holds around 97,000 clones, roughly 91% found once. Sequenced material: unstimulated CD4+ T cells sorted from spleen or lymph node cells, taken before transplant. All receptors derive from a human donor who was the organ donor for an intestinal transplant. Each CDR3 is given with its conserved first and last residue. The D gene is left open where the match is weak. Some rows have no size entry. The others give once, few or many, or a class for an expanded clone.

V	D	size	J	CDR3	DNA
TRBV4-3	TRBD1	NA	TRBJ2-7	CASSRDRGFRGYEQYF	TGCGCCAGCAGCCGGGACAGGGGTTTTCGTGGTTACGAGCAGTACTTC
TRBV18	NA	NA	TRBJ1-1	CASSTKVNTEAFF	TGTGCCAGCTCAACTAAAGTGAACACTGAAGCTTTCTTT
TRBV19	TRBD2	few	TRBJ2-5	CASGTSYGETQYF	TGTGCCAGCGGGACTAGCTATGGAGAGACCCAGTACTTC
TRBV7-2	TRBD1	NA	TRBJ1-6	CASREDRGRPNSPLHF	TGTGCCAGCAGGGAGGACAGGGGGCGACCAAATTCACCCCTCCACTTT
TRBV7-8	NA	NA	TRBJ2-3	CASSFLTQVSTQYF	TGTGCCAGCAGCTTTCTCACACAGGTTTCGACGCAGTATTTT
TRBV18	TRBD1	NA	TRBJ1-4	CASSSTGLYEKLFF	TGTGCCAGCTCATCGACAGGGTTATACGAAAAACTGTTTTTT
TRBV7-9	TRBD1	NA	TRBJ1-2	CASRGQQPPGYTF	TGTGCCAGCAGGGGACAGCAGCCGCCAGGCTACACCTTC
TRBV19	NA	NA	TRBJ2-5	CASSISRGQETQYF	TGTGCCAGTAGTATTAGCAGGGGCCAAGAGACCCAGTACTTC
TRBV5-5	NA	NA	TRBJ1-1	CASSFWGEPPTEAFF	TGTGCCAGCAGCTTTTGGGGAGAACCCCCCACTGAAGCTTTCTTT
TRBV5-1	NA	NA	TRBJ1-2	CASSLDTGLANYGYTF	TGCGCCAGCAGCTTGGATACAGGCCTAGCTAACTATGGCTACACCTTC
TRBV4-2	TRBD2	NA	TRBJ2-5	CASSQDGTPGGETQYF	TGTGCCAGCAGCCAAGACGGCACCCCGGGGGGAGAGACCCAGTACTTC
TRBV5-1	NA	NA	TRBJ2-7	CASSLVSGLVGEQYF	TGCGCCAGCAGCTTGGTTTCAGGGCTGGTCGGCGAGCAGTACTTC
TRBV18	NA	NA	TRBJ2-6	CASSPREAKGANVLTF	TGTGCCAGCTCACCGAGAGAGGCGAAAGGGGCCAACGTCCTGACTTTC
TRBV19	NA	NA	TRBJ2-7	CANPPSVSSYEQYF	TGTGCCAATCCCCCGTCGGTGAGCTCCTACGAGCAGTACTTC
TRBV5-1	TRBD1	NA	TRBJ1-2	CASSFAGTGRANYGYTF	TGCGCCAGCAGCTTCGCCGGGACAGGGCGCGCTAACTATGGCTACACCTTC
TRBV4-1	TRBD1	NA	TRBJ1-1	CASSAGGINTEAFF	TGCGCCAGCAGCGCAGGGGGCATAAACACTGAAGCTTTCTTT
TRBV4-1	TRBD2	NA	TRBJ2-2	CASSQGLAGVGELFF	TGCGCCAGCAGCCAAGGCCTAGCGGGGGTCGGGGAGCTGTTTTTT
TRBV7-2	TRBD1	NA	TRBJ2-5	CASSSAQGARKTQYF	TGTGCCAGCAGCTCAGCACAGGGGGCGCGGAAGACCCAGTACTTC
TRBV15	TRBD1	NA	TRBJ2-2	CATSTGQGTGELFF	TGTGCCACCAGCACAGGACAGGGGACCGGGGAGCTGTTTTTT
TRBV27	TRBD2	once	TRBJ2-1	CASSPLTSFHNEQFF	TGTGCCAGCAGTCCACTGACTAGCTTCCACAATGAGCAGTTCTTC
TRBV7-8	NA	NA	TRBJ1-2	CASSWGRNSYGYTF	TGTGCCAGCTCTTGGGGGCGGAACTCCTATGGCTACACCTTC
TRBV5-1	TRBD2	once	TRBJ2-3	CASSSGLVPGRTDTQYF	TGCGCCAGCAGCTCGGGACTAGTCCCGGGGAGAACAGATACGCAGTATTTT
TRBV27	NA	NA	TRBJ2-2	CASILRRLDGELFF	TGTGCCAGCATCCTTAGAAGACTAGACGGGGAGCTGTTTTTT
TRBV9	TRBD2	NA	TRBJ2-3	CASSDGGGRTDTQYF	TGTGCCAGCAGCGATGGCGGGGGGCGCACAGATACGCAGTATTTT
TRBV11-2	NA	NA	TRBJ2-3	CASSSRPNARGDTQYF	TGTGCCAGCAGCTCGCGCCCTAATGCCCGGGGAGATACGCAGTATTTT
TRBV6-1	TRBD1	NA	TRBJ1-2	CASSGGTGPYGYTF	TGTGCCAGCAGTGGTGGGACAGGGCCCTATGGCTACACCTTC
TRBV11-2	NA	NA	TRBJ2-3	CASRPGAGGVTDTQYF	TGTGCCAGCAGGCCAGGGGCGGGTGGGGTGACAGATACGCAGTATTTT
TRBV19	NA	many	TRBJ2-7	CASSIGTNYEQYF	TGTGCCAGTAGTATAGGGACAAACTACGAGCAGTACTTC
TRBV6-5	TRBD2	NA	TRBJ2-1	CASSVTSGGYNEQFF	TGTGCCAGCAGTGTAACTAGCGGGGGATACAATGAGCAGTTCTTC
TRBV7-8	NA	NA	TRBJ2-7	CASSPRRGPNYEQYF	TGTGCCAGCAGCCCCCGGCGGGGACCCAACTACGAGCAGTACTTC
TRBV15	TRBD1	once	TRBJ1-2	CATSSIQTGEVGYTF	TGTGCCACCAGCTCCATCCAAACAGGGGAGGTGGGCTACACCTTC
TRBV5-1	TRBD2	NA	TRBJ2-1	CASSFGGGTSYNEQFF	TGCGCCAGCAGCTTCGGCGGGGGAACATCCTACAATGAGCAGTTCTTC
TRBV5-4	TRBD1	NA	TRBJ1-1	CASSLGQGKTEAFF	TGTGCCAGCAGCCTGGGACAGGGGAAGACTGAAGCTTTCTTT
TRBV10-3	TRBD1	NA	TRBJ2-7	CAISEGTGNWNEQYF	TGTGCCATCAGTGAGGGGACAGGGAATTGGAACGAGCAGTACTTC
TRBV7-2	TRBD2	NA	TRBJ2-3	CASSLGGFADTQYF	TGTGCCAGCAGCTTGGGGGGGTTCGCAGATACGCAGTATTTT
TRBV4-3	NA	once	TRBJ1-4	CASSQDRAEKLFF	TGCGCCAGCAGCCAAGACAGGGCCGAAAAACTGTTTTTT
TRBV7-2	NA	NA	TRBJ2-1	CASTPSGYNEQFF	TGTGCCAGCACCCCGAGCGGCTACAATGAGCAGTTCTTC
TRBV28	NA	NA	TRBJ1-2	CASSLLAGNSGYTF	TGTGCCAGCAGTTTACTCGCAGGGAATTCTGGCTACACCTTC
TRBV4-2	TRBD2	NA	TRBJ2-3	CASSPGTSGGAADTQYF	TGTGCCAGCAGCCCCGGGACTAGCGGGGGGGCCGCAGATACGCAGTATTTT
TRBV15	NA	NA	TRBJ1-1	CATSGPDRPGYTEAFF	TGTGCCACCAGCGGCCCAGACAGGCCGGGGTACACTGAAGCTTTCTTT
TRBV4-1	NA	NA	TRBJ2-3	CASTQRRGGLSEKDTQYF	TGCGCCAGCACCCAGAGGAGGGGGGGGTTGTCGGAGAAGGATACGCAGTATTTT
TRBV6-1	TRBD2	NA	TRBJ2-1	CASSETSLAGFGDNEQFF	TGTGCCAGCAGTGAAACGTCACTAGCGGGCTTCGGGGACAATGAGCAGTTCTTC
TRBV15	TRBD2	NA	TRBJ2-3	CATSRETSGEDTQYF	TGTGCCACCAGCAGAGAGACTAGCGGGGAAGATACGCAGTATTTT